The clone carrying this T cell receptor beta chain was recorded many times. Antigen unknown. From the RACE reads, TCRdb called clonotypes with MiXCR, one entry per CDR3 protein. The sample includes approximately 50,000 distinct CDR3 sequences, 9.6% of them seen just once. This sample is drawn from a study of human T cells and chemical hapten exposure. The CDR3 runs 14 residues. Trimming removed 1 base from V and 0 bases from J, with 5 bases in between. Germline V CDR1 and CDR2: MGHRA, YSYEKL. Notes on the study in general: PT1 expanded TCR counts and patch test score correlated positively.

Time point defined: pre-sensitization, week 0. The treatment: therapeutic diphenylcyclopropenone sensitization with weekly scalp DPC. Before extraction, the whole blood was not fractionated, and total RNA was taken from it. This clonotype was obtained from a woman aged 25 to 39 with alopecia areata. Some clones in this sample may be carry-over from other donors' samples. This sample comprised whole blood, obtained in connection with sensitization to the hapten diphenylcyclopropenone (DPC). The chain has TRBV4-1 and TRBJ2-3, with D unresolved. The CDR3 here is CASSQGPSTDTQYF. DNA of the CDR3: TGCGCCAGCAGCCAAGGACCCAGCACAGATACGCAGTATTTT.